Below are 28 T cell receptor beta chains sequenced from a single sample in a study of technical replicates of blood from several donors. Only in-frame clones appear in the TCRdb table, and some are missing; sequencing was by immunoSEQ multiplex PCR. Of 60,000 to 75,000 clones in the sample, around nine tenths are singletons; the top ten hold 4% to 6.5%. Input material: PBMCs. Every receptor here comes from a human donor in good health. Some clones in this sample may be carry-over from other donors' samples.

In regard to this clone: This sample includes further DNA sequences coding for the same CDR3. This chain joins TRBV5-6 and TRBJ2-7; TRBD2 might be the D (6 bases). From germline, CDR1 is SGHDT and CDR2 YYEEEE. Trimming removed 2 bases at V and 1 base at J, with 7 bases between. This CDR3 has 13 amino acids. The CDR3 coding sequence is TGTGCCAGCAGCTTCGGGGGATCCTACGAGCAGTACTTC. It codes for CASSFGGSYEQYF.

This sequence joins TRBV7-9 and TRBJ2-3, with 9 nucleotides matching TRBD2. Per the germline V gene, CDR1 is SEHNR and CDR2 is FQNEAQ (reference sequence). The trim removed 3 bases at V and 4 bases at J, leaving 5 bases unmatched. The CDR3 totals 15 residues. The CDR3 sequence is CASSFGGGVSDTQYF. The CDR3 DNA reads TGTGCCAGCAGCTTCGGCGGGGGGGTTTCAGATACGCAGTATTTT. Supplemented by reference TRBV7-9 and TRBJ2-3, the full variable domain reads DTGVSQNPRHKITKRGQNVTFRCDPISEHNRLYWYRQTLGQGPEFLTYFQNEAQLEKSRLLSDRFSAERPKGSFSTLEIQRTEQGDSAMYLCASSFGGGVSDTQYFGPGTRLTVL.

V and J are TRBV7-2 and TRBJ2-1; 10 bases align to TRBD2. The CDR3 extends over 14 amino acids. CDR1 is SGHTA and CDR2 is FQGNSA in the germline V gene. After removal of 5 bases from V and 6 bases from J, the junction contained 4 bases not matched to a gene. The CDR3 here is CASSPSGGVNEQFF. The CDR3 DNA reads TGTGCCAGCAGCCCGAGCGGGGGGGTCAATGAGCAGTTCTTC.

The chain carries TRBV2 and TRBJ2-7; TRBD2 might be the D (6 bases). V was cut by 5 bases and J by 5 bases, with 16 bases left in between. This CDR3 contains 14 residues. Germline loops: CDR1 SNHLY, CDR2 FYNNEI. The CDR3 DNA reads TGTGCCAGCAGTTTTCAGACTAGAACCGACGAGCAGTACTTC. This encodes CASSFQTRTDEQYF.

This clone was detected a few times. V is TRBV2 and J is TRBJ1-5, with D perhaps matching TRBD1 (5 bases). This CDR3 region has 14 residues. In germline, CDR1 is SNHLY, CDR2 FYNNEI. Trimming pared 3 bases from V and 5 bases from J, leaving 11 bases between. CDR3 sequence reads: CASSDVAGHQPQHF. The CDR3 DNA reads as TGTGCCAGCAGTGATGTGGCAGGGCATCAGCCCCAGCATTTT. Full variable domain (rest looked up from reference TRBV2 and TRBJ1-5): EPEVTQTPSHQVTQMGQEVILRCVPISNHLYFYWYRQILGQKVEFLVSFYNNEISEKSEIFDDQFSVERPDGSNFTLKIRSTKLEDSAMYFCASSDVAGHQPQHFGDGTRLSIL.

DNA for the CDR3: TGTGCCAGCAGTTTATGGTCCGGTCCTTCCTACGAGCAGTACTTC. Protein sequence: CASSLWSGPSYEQYF. This chain links TRBV27 with TRBJ2-7; D gene unclear. V was clipped by 1 base and J by 1 base, with 11 bases between them. CDR1 and CDR2 from the germline V gene are MNHEY and SMNVEV (reference sequence). CDR3 length: 15 amino acids.

The CDR3 loop reads CASSERSGGNTEAFF. CDR3 in DNA: TGTGCCAGCAGTGAACGCTCAGGTGGGAACACTGAAGCTTTCTTT. This sequence joins TRBV2 and TRBJ1-1; D not resolved. The CDR3 extends over 15 amino acids. The germline CDR1 and CDR2 sequences are SNHLY and FYNNEI. Trimming shortened V by 2 bases and J by 1 base, and 11 bases separated the two germline ends. Complete variable domain (other parts from reference TRBV2 and TRBJ1-1): EPEVTQTPSHQVTQMGQEVILRCVPISNHLYFYWYRQILGQKVEFLVSFYNNEISEKSEIFDDQFSVERPDGSNFTLKIRSTKLEDSAMYFCASSERSGGNTEAFFGQGTRLTVV.

V is TRBV6-1 and J is TRBJ2-1; TRBD2 aligns across 9 bases. J was trimmed by 8 bases and V by 1 base; bases with no gene match: 6. CDR1 and CDR2 (germline): MNHNS, SASEGT. The CDR3 runs 15 residues. In DNA form, the CDR3 reads TGTGCCAGCAGTGAAGTCTCCGGGACTAGCCATGAGCAGTTCTTC. Protein product: CASSEVSGTSHEQFF.

This chain joins TRBV27 and TRBJ2-7; 8 bases fit TRBD1. Unmatched junction bases numbered 0, after V lost 2 bases and J lost 3 bases. The germline gives CDR1 MNHEY, CDR2 SMNVEV (reference sequence). The CDR3 sequence is 13 residues long. DNA for the CDR3: TGTGCCAGCAGTTTAACAGGGGGCTACGAGCAGTACTTC. It encodes CASSLTGGYEQYF.

V usage is TRBV25-1 and J usage is TRBJ1-2, with TRBD1 identical over 7 bases. Germline V gene data show CDR1 as MGHDK and CDR2 as SYGVNS. This CDR3 comprises 14 residues. The J segment lost 5 bases and the V segment lost 5 bases, leaving 8 bases of the junction unmatched. The CDR3 loop is CASSTDRLGYGYTF. Here the CDR3 DNA reads TGTGCCAGCAGTACGGACAGGCTAGGGTATGGCTACACCTTC.

This chain joins TRBV27 and TRBJ2-7, with 10 positions matching TRBD2. The CDR3 is 15 residues long. With V trimmed by 6 bases and J by 4 bases, 9 bases remained unmatched. In germline, CDR1 is MNHEY, CDR2 SMNVEV (reference sequence). CDR3 residues: CASRGSSGSWYEQYF. CDR3 DNA: TGTGCCAGCAGAGGATCTAGCGGGAGCTGGTACGAGCAGTACTTC.

The chain has TRBV10-1 and TRBJ2-7; no reliable D call. CDR3 length: 13 residues. CDR1 and CDR2 from the germline V gene are WNHNN and SYGVQD (reference sequence). V was cut by 9 bases and J by 1 base, with 13 bases left in between. As DNA, the CDR3 is TGCGCCAGGAGCGTTTATGTGTCCTACGAGCAGTACTTC. Its protein product is CARSVYVSYEQYF.

In its sample, this clone was seen a few times. The V call is TRBV4-3, the J call TRBJ2-2; 8 bases are a match to TRBD2. With 2 bases clipped from V and 4 bases from J, the junction kept 6 bases outside the gene matches. The CDR3 totals 16 residues. Germline CDR1 and CDR2: LGHNA and YSLEER. CDR3 protein: CASSQFSGTGTGELFF. DNA of the CDR3: TGCGCCAGCAGCCAATTTAGCGGGACGGGCACCGGGGAGCTGTTTTTT.

The genes are TRBV15 and TRBJ2-3; D call uncertain. Germline CDR1 and CDR2: LNHNV and YYDKDF (reference sequence). Trimming removed 1 base from V and 4 bases from J, with 15 bases in between. This CDR3 comprises 16 residues. CDR3 residues: CATSRAPVASADTQYF. CDR3 nucleotides: TGTGCCACCAGCAGAGCCCCCGTTGCCTCAGCAGATACGCAGTATTTT.

The chain couples TRBV30 to TRBJ1-2; D ambiguous. Germline V CDR1 and CDR2: GTSNPN, SVGIG (reference sequence). This CDR3 has 14 residues. For the CDR3, the DNA is TGTACCCAACCGGGTCAAACCCCCATGGGTGCCTACACCTTC. As protein: CTQPGQTPMGAYTF.

V is TRBV4-3 and J is TRBJ1-3; no firm D call. The CDR3 sequence is 17 residues long. Trimming pared 1 base from V and 0 bases from J, leaving 13 bases between. CDR1 is LGHNA and CDR2 is YSLEER in the germline V gene. CDR3 nucleotide sequence: TGCGCCAGCAGCCAAGGGGCAGGTTCTTACTCTGGAAACACCATATATTTT. It codes for CASSQGAGSYSGNTIYF.

In its sample, this clone was seen a few times. The chain couples TRBV29-1 to TRBJ2-3; unclear D gene. Germline CDR1 SQVTM, CDR2 ANQGSEA. V lost 4 bases, J lost 6 bases, and 14 bases lay in between. The CDR3 extends over 13 amino acids. This chain's CDR3 is CSVATRVSDTQYF. The CDR3 bases are TGCAGCGTTGCCACCCGGGTTTCGGATACGCAGTATTTT.

V gene TRBV6-1 combines with J gene TRBJ2-7; D uncertain. Germline lookup yields CDR1 MNHNS and CDR2 SASEGT. The length of the CDR3 is 16 residues. V shed 2 bases and J shed 0 bases, with 14 bases lying between them. CDR3 loop: CASSESGVGYSYEQYF. CDR3 nucleotide sequence: TGTGCCAGCAGTGAAAGTGGAGTTGGCTACTCCTACGAGCAGTACTTC.

CDR3 in DNA: TGTGCCAGCAGCTTAGTCACTGGGACAGGGGCCAACGTCCTGACTTTC. Residues: CASSLVTGTGANVLTF. The rearrangement links TRBV11-1 to TRBJ2-6, with TRBD1 as a possible D gene (6 bases). Germline loops: CDR1 SGHAT, CDR2 FQDESV (reference sequence). The CDR3 totals 16 residues. V lost 1 base, J lost 4 bases, and 11 bases lay in between.

This clone was seen many times. The chain recombines TRBV29-1 with TRBJ2-1; 11 positions match TRBD2. Germline V gives CDR1 SQVTM, CDR2 ANQGSEA. The CDR3 length is 15 residues. V dropped 7 bases and J dropped 4; count of bases not matched to a gene: 9. For the CDR3, the DNA is TGCAGCGCTATTAGCGGGGGGGCCATTTACAATGAGCAGTTCTTC. It specifies CSAISGGAIYNEQFF.

This sequence joins TRBV7-2 and TRBJ2-7, with TRBD2 matching over 12 bases. CDR3 length: 19 amino acids. Germline lookup yields CDR1 SGHTA and CDR2 FQGNSA. Germline trimming cut 3 bases from V and 2 bases from J; bases unmatched to any gene: 14. The CDR3 region has the DNA TGTGCCAGCAGCTTCCTCTCGGCTAGCGGGGGGGCTTGGGCCTACGAGCAGTACTTC. Translating gives CASSFLSASGGAWAYEQYF.

This chain uses TRBV30 with TRBJ1-1; D ambiguous. The CDR3 length is 13 residues. The V end lost 3 bases, the J end lost 1 base, and 9 bases lay between the germline ends. The germline CDR1 and CDR2 sequences are GTSNPN and SVGIG (reference sequence). CDR3 residues: CAWSAVRNTEAFF. CDR3 nucleotides: TGTGCCTGGAGCGCCGTCAGGAACACTGAAGCTTTCTTT.

The chain combines TRBV18 with TRBJ1-5; D is unresolved. CDR3 length: 12 amino acids. The germline V gene has CDR1 KGHSH and CDR2 LQKENI. V shed 6 bases and J shed 2 bases, with 5 bases lying between them. The CDR3 reads CASSAGNQPQHF. The CDR3 bases are TGTGCCAGCTCGGCCGGCAATCAGCCCCAGCATTTT.

V and J are TRBV7-9 and TRBJ2-2, with D maybe TRBD2 (5 bases). The CDR3 has 13 residues. V dropped 4 bases and J dropped 6 bases, with 9 bases sitting between them. Germline CDR1 is SEHNR and CDR2 is FQNEAQ (reference sequence). The CDR3 coding sequence is TGTGCCAGCAGCTCCACTAGGGCCGGGGAGCTGTTTTTT. It is translated as CASSSTRAGELFF.

The genes are TRBV7-9 and TRBJ2-1; 7 positions agree with TRBD1. In germline, CDR1 is SEHNR, CDR2 FQNEAQ (reference sequence). Losses at the gene ends were 7 bases for V and 6 bases for J; bases not matched to a gene: 6. The CDR3 has 13 amino acids. CDR3 nucleotide sequence: TGTGCCAGCACCGGGACAGTCACCAATGAGCAGTTCTTC. Residues: CASTGTVTNEQFF.

This chain uses TRBV7-9 with TRBJ2-3; D remains ambiguous. V was shortened by 5 bases and J by 8 bases, with 11 bases between the two germline ends. Germline V gene lookup returns CDR1 SEHNR and CDR2 FQNEAQ (reference sequence). This CDR3 is 12 amino acids long. CDR3 in amino acids: CASSLHSGTQYF. CDR3 sequence (DNA): TGTGCCAGCAGCCTCCACTCCGGTACGCAGTATTTT.

In its sample, this clone is medium-sized (0.01 to 0.1%). The V and J genes are TRBV4-2 and TRBJ2-7, with 8 bases that match TRBD2. The CDR3 is 14 residues long. V gave up 5 bases and J gave up 4 bases; unmatched junction bases: 7. Germline CDR1 is LGHNA and CDR2 is YNFKEQ. CDR3 region: CASSVLAGIYEQYF. CDR3 nucleotide sequence: TGTGCCAGCAGCGTCCTAGCGGGTATTTACGAGCAGTACTTC.

The chain couples TRBV5-1 to TRBJ1-1; D unresolved. Germline CDR1 is SGHRS and CDR2 is YFSETQ. Between the trimmed V and J ends, which lost 3 bases and 1 base, there was a span of 7 bases. The CDR3 is 13 residues long. The CDR3 bases are TGCGCCAGCAGCTACACACAGAACACTGAAGCTTTCTTT. It yields the protein CASSYTQNTEAFF.